Included here is one T cell receptor (beta chain) sequence, with context. Its target is unknown. The sample originates from a study of T cells in tumors after PD-1 blockade. Trimming cost V 5 bases and J 3 bases; bases outside gene matches: 8. In germline, CDR1 is LNHNV, CDR2 YYDKDF (reference sequence). The CDR3 is 15 residues long. Sequencing used immunoSEQ multiplex PCR; TCRdb keeps in-frame clones, though not all of them. The table lists 60,000 to 70,000 clones, around 72% of them singletons. Study observations and caveats: Peripheral recruitment is suggested, as some novel exhausted tumor clones were in pre-treatment blood.

This sample comprised PBMCs, obtained after anti-PD-1 treatment. The chain links TRBV15 to TRBJ2-7; 9 bases fit TRBD2. The sequence was collected from a human donor with basal cell carcinoma. DNA of the CDR3: TGTGCCACCAGCTTAGAGGTTAGCGGGGGCTACGAGCAGTACTTC. Translated: CATSLEVSGGYEQYF.